This T cell receptor beta chain is drawn from a study of shared clonotypes between healthy human individuals. Study-wide findings and caveats: Across four donors, naive CD4 shared around 5.4%, naive CD8 more than 3%, memory CD4 more than 2%, memory CD8 0.35% to 0.5%. An effect of sequencing depth on clonotype sharing among donors was expected.

Subsets obtained from CD4+ cells comprised CD45RA+ naive and CD45RA-negative memory cells. V was clipped by 4 bases and J by 8 bases, with 16 bases between them. The CDR3 totals 14 residues. Germline values: CDR1 SGHRS, CDR2 YFSETQ. Concerning this clone itself: Its antigen is still unknown.

Here immunoSEQ multiplex PCR was the method, and the copy in TCRdb shows in-frame clones only, minus some. The repertoire holds about 1 million clones, about 75% seen once, with approximately 1.5% in the top ten. The chain couples TRBV5-1 to TRBJ2-4; TRBD1 might be the D (7 bases). The sample taken for sequencing was memory CD4+ T cells sorted from blood. The subset here: CD45RA-negative fraction. This clonotype was obtained from a man younger than 35 in good health. The CDR3 sequence: CASSPTTGTDIQYF. Here the CDR3 DNA reads TGCGCCAGCAGCCCCACGACAGGGACTGACATTCAGTACTTC.